Listed below are T cell receptor beta chains from one sample, sequenced in a study of early T cells in non-severe SARS-CoV-2 infection. TCRdb re-derived calls from the 5' RACE reads in MiXCR, one entry per CDR3 protein. Of more than 80,000 distinct CDR3 sequences listed, 12% to 15% are singletons. The source material was whole blood. The source of these receptors is an adult who was a healthcare worker with PCR-confirmed SARS-CoV-2 infection or an uninfected control (not recorded which). CDR3s include the opening cysteine and the closing phenylalanine or tryptophan. The D gene is left open where the match is weak. Expanded clones are given a class, and other clones once, few, many or no size at all.

j_gene: TRBJ2-7
v_gene: TRBV3-1
d_gene: NA
abundance: many
CDR3aa: CASSPVGLYEQYF
CDR3nt: TGTGCCAGCAGCCCAGTCGGGCTCTACGAGCAGTACTTC

j_gene: TRBJ2-3
v_gene: TRBV6-8
d_gene: NA
abundance: many
CDR3aa: CASTPPGGPHLTDTQYF
CDR3nt: TGTGCCAGCACCCCGCCCGGGGGGCCCCATCTCACAGATACGCAGTATTTT

j_gene: TRBJ1-2
v_gene: TRBV13
d_gene: NA
abundance: NA
CDR3aa: CASSLLTVGGYTF
CDR3nt: TGTGCCAGCAGCTTACTTACAGTCGGCGGCTACACCTTC

j_gene: TRBJ1-4
v_gene: TRBV5-1
d_gene: NA
abundance: few
CDR3aa: CASSARGFHEKLFF
CDR3nt: TGCGCCAGCAGCGCCCGGGGGTTCCATGAAAAACTGTTTTTT

j_gene: TRBJ1-3
v_gene: TRBV7-2
d_gene: NA
abundance: few
CDR3aa: CASSLMGPGNTIYF
CDR3nt: TGTGCCAGCAGCTTAATGGGTCCTGGAAACACCATATATTTT

j_gene: TRBJ2-1
v_gene: TRBV7-9
d_gene: NA
abundance: many
CDR3aa: CASSLSGNEQFF
CDR3nt: TGTGCCAGCAGCTTGTCAGGGAATGAGCAGTTCTTC

j_gene: TRBJ2-2
v_gene: TRBV19
d_gene: NA
abundance: few
CDR3aa: CASNPLAGELFF
CDR3nt: TGTGCCAGTAACCCCCTAGCCGGGGAGCTGTTTTTT

j_gene: TRBJ2-6
v_gene: TRBV12-3/TRBV12-4
d_gene: NA
abundance: many
CDR3aa: CASSPDSGANVLTF
CDR3nt: TGTGCCAGCTCCCCGGACTCTGGGGCCAACGTCCTGACTTTC

j_gene: TRBJ1-1
v_gene: TRBV29-1
d_gene: TRBD1
abundance: many
CDR3aa: CSGGQDEAFF
CDR3nt: TGCAGCGGTGGACAGGACGAAGCTTTCTTT

j_gene: TRBJ2-7
v_gene: TRBV11-2
d_gene: NA
abundance: many
CDR3aa: CASSLAYEQYF
CDR3nt: TGTGCCAGCAGTTTAGCCTACGAGCAGTACTTC

j_gene: TRBJ2-5
v_gene: TRBV20-1
d_gene: TRBD2
abundance: many
CDR3aa: CSARYSSGGELKTQYF
CDR3nt: TGCAGTGCTCGCTACTCTAGCGGGGGGGAACTGAAGACCCAGTACTTC

j_gene: TRBJ2-3
v_gene: TRBV3-1
d_gene: TRBD2
abundance: NA
CDR3aa: CASSLVRGAGVSGTQYF
CDR3nt: TGTGCCAGCAGCCTCGTCCGCGGGGCGGGGGTATCAGGCACGCAGTATTTT

j_gene: TRBJ2-1
v_gene: TRBV5-6
d_gene: NA
abundance: NA
CDR3aa: CASSLWRGLRNEQFF
CDR3nt: TGTGCCAGCAGCTTGTGGCGGGGTCTACGGAATGAGCAGTTCTTC

j_gene: TRBJ2-2
v_gene: TRBV7-6
d_gene: TRBD2
abundance: NA
CDR3aa: CASSLSGGRYTGELFF
CDR3nt: TGTGCCAGCAGCCTAAGCGGGGGGCGCTACACCGGGGAGCTGTTTTTT

j_gene: TRBJ2-3
v_gene: TRBV11-2
d_gene: TRBD1
abundance: NA
CDR3aa: CASSSGVQGHSDTQYF
CDR3nt: TGTGCCAGCAGCTCAGGGGTACAGGGGCATTCGGATACGCAGTATTTT

j_gene: TRBJ1-2
v_gene: TRBV19
d_gene: NA
abundance: many
CDR3aa: CASSTTGTLYGYTF
CDR3nt: TGTGCCAGTAGTACGACCGGGACCCTCTATGGCTACACCTTC

j_gene: TRBJ2-3
v_gene: TRBV5-4
d_gene: NA
abundance: many
CDR3aa: CASSFEGALTDTQYF
CDR3nt: TGTGCCAGCAGCTTCGAAGGGGCCCTCACAGATACGCAGTATTTT

j_gene: TRBJ1-5
v_gene: TRBV12-3/TRBV12-4
d_gene: NA
abundance: NA
CDR3aa: CASSFRDQPQHF
CDR3nt: TGTGCCAGCAGTTTCAGGGATCAGCCCCAGCATTTT

j_gene: TRBJ1-6
v_gene: TRBV9
d_gene: TRBD1
abundance: NA
CDR3aa: CASSAGTGHSPLHF
CDR3nt: TGTGCCAGCAGCGCCGGGACAGGGCACTCACCCCTCCACTTT

j_gene: TRBJ2-3
v_gene: TRBV6-1
d_gene: NA
abundance: NA
CDR3aa: CASSERGFWSQYF
CDR3nt: TGTGCCAGCAGTGAACGGGGATTCTGGTCGCAGTATTTT

j_gene: TRBJ1-1
v_gene: TRBV10-3
d_gene: TRBD1
abundance: many
CDR3aa: CAISGSGGTGLAEAFF
CDR3nt: TGTGCCATCAGTGGATCGGGAGGGACAGGGCTGGCGGAAGCTTTCTTT

j_gene: TRBJ2-1
v_gene: TRBV29-1
d_gene: TRBD2
abundance: many
CDR3aa: CSVDTSGVNEQFF
CDR3nt: TGCAGCGTTGACACTAGCGGGGTAAATGAGCAGTTCTTC

j_gene: TRBJ2-5
v_gene: TRBV7-6
d_gene: NA
abundance: NA
CDR3aa: CASSLNAPLVKETQYF
CDR3nt: TGTGCCAGCAGCCTGAATGCCCCCCTAGTCAAAGAGACCCAGTACTTC

j_gene: TRBJ1-1
v_gene: TRBV5-1
d_gene: NA
abundance: many
CDR3aa: CASSLGGATEAFF
CDR3nt: TGCGCCAGCAGCTTAGGGGGGGCCACTGAAGCTTTCTTT

j_gene: TRBJ2-5
v_gene: TRBV4-3
d_gene: NA
abundance: NA
CDR3aa: CASSQAGALRETQYF
CDR3nt: TGCGCCAGCAGCCAAGCGGGGGCCCTGAGAGAGACCCAGTACTTC

j_gene: TRBJ1-2
v_gene: TRBV29-1
d_gene: NA
abundance: many
CDR3aa: CSVDDNYGYTF
CDR3nt: TGCAGCGTTGATGACAACTATGGCTACACCTTC

j_gene: TRBJ2-1
v_gene: TRBV19
d_gene: TRBD2
abundance: many
CDR3aa: CASSRGIAGGPRLGIYNEQFF
CDR3nt: TGTGCCAGTAGTAGGGGGATAGCGGGGGGACCCCGTTTGGGTATCTACAATGAGCAGTTCTTC

j_gene: TRBJ2-5
v_gene: TRBV29-1
d_gene: NA
abundance: few
CDR3aa: CSVGPDGETQYF
CDR3nt: TGCAGCGTTGGTCCCGATGGGGAGACCCAGTACTTC

j_gene: TRBJ2-1
v_gene: TRBV29-1
d_gene: NA
abundance: few
CDR3aa: CSVALAGNEQFF
CDR3nt: TGCAGCGTTGCACTAGCCGGCAATGAGCAGTTCTTC

j_gene: TRBJ2-1
v_gene: TRBV5-6
d_gene: NA
abundance: few
CDR3aa: CASSFGGNEQFF
CDR3nt: TGTGCCAGCAGCTTTGGGGGCAATGAGCAGTTCTTC

j_gene: TRBJ2-5
v_gene: TRBV27
d_gene: NA
abundance: NA
CDR3aa: CASSLSIGGTVGTQYF
CDR3nt: TGTGCCAGCAGTTTATCGATTGGGGGTACCGTAGGGACCCAGTACTTC

j_gene: TRBJ2-7
v_gene: TRBV28
d_gene: TRBD1
abundance: NA
CDR3aa: CASIGTGPQEQYF
CDR3nt: TGTGCCAGCATTGGGACAGGTCCTCAGGAGCAGTACTTC

j_gene: TRBJ1-1
v_gene: TRBV10-1
d_gene: TRBD1
abundance: NA
CDR3aa: CASSDSIPGQGTFF
CDR3nt: TGCGCCAGCAGTGATTCCATCCCGGGACAGGGGACTTTCTTT

j_gene: TRBJ2-3
v_gene: TRBV2
d_gene: NA
abundance: many
CDR3aa: CASSGDTQYF
CDR3nt: TGTGCCAGCAGTGGGGATACGCAGTATTTT

j_gene: TRBJ1-5
v_gene: TRBV29-1
d_gene: NA
abundance: NA
CDR3aa: CSVKTDSNQPQHF
CDR3nt: TGCAGCGTTAAAACAGATAGCAATCAGCCCCAGCATTTT

j_gene: TRBJ2-3
v_gene: TRBV7-8
d_gene: NA
abundance: few
CDR3aa: CASSLDTGSLSTDTQYF
CDR3nt: TGTGCCAGCAGCTTAGATACTGGCTCGCTAAGCACAGATACGCAGTATTTT

j_gene: TRBJ2-3
v_gene: TRBV6-4
d_gene: NA
abundance: NA
CDR3aa: CASSDHLASSTDTQYF
CDR3nt: TGTGCCAGCAGTGATCATCTAGCGTCCTCCACAGATACGCAGTATTTT

j_gene: TRBJ2-5
v_gene: TRBV15
d_gene: NA
abundance: NA
CDR3aa: CATSRAPSRRGETQYF
CDR3nt: TGTGCCACCAGCAGAGCCCCCTCGCGGCGGGGAGAGACCCAGTACTTC

j_gene: TRBJ2-5
v_gene: TRBV3-1
d_gene: TRBD2
abundance: NA
CDR3aa: CASSQETYRTSGRETQYF
CDR3nt: TGTGCCAGCAGCCAAGAGACGTATCGGACTAGCGGCAGAGAGACCCAGTACTTC

j_gene: TRBJ2-1
v_gene: TRBV20-1
d_gene: NA
abundance: NA
CDR3aa: CSAKPTSFSYNEQFF
CDR3nt: TGCAGTGCCAAACCGACTAGTTTCTCCTACAATGAGCAGTTCTTC

j_gene: TRBJ1-2
v_gene: TRBV12-3/TRBV12-4
d_gene: NA
abundance: many
CDR3aa: CASSLRGWDGYTF
CDR3nt: TGTGCCAGCAGTTTAAGAGGGTGGGACGGCTACACCTTC

j_gene: TRBJ1-2
v_gene: TRBV29-1
d_gene: TRBD1
abundance: many
CDR3aa: CSVEDLGPGGTYGYTF
CDR3nt: TGCAGCGTTGAAGATCTGGGTCCAGGGGGCACCTATGGCTACACCTTC

j_gene: TRBJ1-2
v_gene: TRBV29-1
d_gene: TRBD1
abundance: many
CDR3aa: CSAVQGAGYGYTF
CDR3nt: TGCAGCGCCGTGCAGGGGGCGGGCTATGGCTACACCTTC

j_gene: TRBJ2-5
v_gene: TRBV29-1
d_gene: TRBD1
abundance: NA
CDR3aa: CSATDRVVETQYF
CDR3nt: TGCAGCGCCACGGACAGGGTGGTAGAGACCCAGTACTTC

j_gene: TRBJ1-2
v_gene: TRBV21-1
d_gene: NA
abundance: once
CDR3aa: CASGDWDYGYTF
CDR3nt: TGTGCCAGCGGAGACTGGGACTATGGCTACACCTTC